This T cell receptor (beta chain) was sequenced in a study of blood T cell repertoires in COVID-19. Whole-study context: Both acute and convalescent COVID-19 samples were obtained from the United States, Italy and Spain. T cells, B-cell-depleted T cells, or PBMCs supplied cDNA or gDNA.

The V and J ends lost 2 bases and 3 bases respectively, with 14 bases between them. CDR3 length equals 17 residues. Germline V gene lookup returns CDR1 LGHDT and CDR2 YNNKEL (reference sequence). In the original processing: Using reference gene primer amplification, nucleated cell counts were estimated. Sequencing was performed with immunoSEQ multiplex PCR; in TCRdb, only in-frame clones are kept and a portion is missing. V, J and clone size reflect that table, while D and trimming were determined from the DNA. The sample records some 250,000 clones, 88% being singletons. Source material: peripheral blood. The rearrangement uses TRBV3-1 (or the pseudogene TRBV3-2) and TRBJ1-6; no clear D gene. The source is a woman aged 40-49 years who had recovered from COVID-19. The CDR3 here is CASSQPLTGSYNSPLHF. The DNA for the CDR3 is TGTGCCAGCAGCCAACCTTTAACCGGGAGCTATAATTCACCCCTCCACTTT.